One TCR beta chain is described in this entry. These data originate in a study of cytomegalovirus exposure and HLA in healthy donors. Looking at the study overall: Out of fewer than 400 genotyped donors, less than 90% belonged to the Caucasian-associated ancestry cluster.

60 Vbeta and 13 Jbeta primers were used in PCR. TCRdb's copy holds only in-frame clones and misses some; the assay was immunoSEQ multiplex PCR. The profile shows under 70,000 clones, roughly four fifths of them singletons. CDR1 is MNHNY and CDR2 is SVGAGI in the germline V gene (reference sequence). J lost 4 bases, V lost 7 bases, and 8 bases had no gene match. This CDR3 spans 14 amino acids. Sequencing was carried out using PBMCs. The rearrangement joins TRBV6-6 to TRBJ2-7; 9 nucleotides align to TRBD1. The source is a middle-aged man in good health and CMV-seronegative. CDR3 protein: CASNTGTGMYEQYF. The CDR3 DNA follows: TGTGCCAGCAATACCGGGACAGGGATGTACGAGCAGTACTTC.